Below, 29 T cell receptor beta chains from the same sample are listed, as sequenced in a study of blood T cell repertoires in COVID-19. This table comes from immunoSEQ multiplex PCR, and its TCRdb copy is limited to in-frame clones, with some not included. This sample has some 530,000 clones, with 80% to 90% found just once. The material sequenced was peripheral blood. These receptors were collected from a human donor in a cohort sampled during active COVID-19.

This clone has only one observation. Other DNA sequences of this sample code for an identical CDR3. This chain connects TRBV7-3 to TRBJ2-3, with D possibly TRBD2 on 5 matching bases. This CDR3 is built from 13 residues. Germline values: CDR1 SGHTA, CDR2 FQGTGA. Trimming cost V 5 bases and J 1 base, with 7 bases left between them. The CDR3 DNA reads TGTGCCAGCAGCCCCGGGGGCACAGATACGCAGTATTTT. Residues: CASSPGGTDTQYF. The full variable domain, rest sourced from reference TRBV7-3 and TRBJ2-3, is GAGVSQTPSNKVTEKGKYVELRCDPISGHTALYWYRQSLGQGPEFLIYFQGTGAADDSGLPNDRFFAVRPEGSVSTLKIQRTERGDSAVYLCASSPGGTDTQYFGPGTRLTVL.

V gene TRBV3-1 (or the pseudogene TRBV3-2) combines with J gene TRBJ2-6; D is undetermined. The CDR3 covers 16 residues. The germline V gene has CDR1 LGHDT and CDR2 YNNKEL (reference sequence). V dropped 4 bases and J dropped 0 bases, with 10 bases sitting between them. CDR3 nucleotide sequence: TGTGCCAGCAGCCCCCGTTGGAGCTCTGGGGCCAACGTCCTGACTTTC. Translated, it gives CASSPRWSSGANVLTF.

The CDR3 DNA reads as TGCAGTGCTAGTTCAGGGGTCTCTGGGGCCAACGTCCTGACTTTC. The encoded protein is CSASSGVSGANVLTF. The V call is TRBV20-1, the J call TRBJ2-6; perhaps TRBD1 as D (6 bases). This CDR3 contains 15 residues. Germline V lookup: CDR1 DFQATT, CDR2 SNEGSKA (reference sequence). Trimming cost V 3 bases and J 0 bases, with 9 bases left between them.

The V gene is TRBV30, the J gene TRBJ1-2; D is uncertain. This CDR3 region has 10 residues. The germline CDR1 and CDR2 sequences are GTSNPN and SVGIG (reference sequence). Trimming stripped 6 bases from V and 6 bases from J, with 8 bases between. The CDR3 loop reads CACEAHGYTF. CDR3 bases: TGTGCCTGTGAGGCCCATGGCTACACCTTC.

The genes are TRBV11-2 and TRBJ1-4; weak D call: TRBD1 (6 bases). V gave up 5 bases and J gave up 8 bases, with 21 bases separating them. The CDR3 totals 16 residues. Germline lookup yields CDR1 SGHAT and CDR2 FQNNGV. CDR3 residues: CASSALQGPPREKLFF. For the CDR3, the DNA is TGTGCCAGCAGCGCCCTCCAGGGGCCCCCTAGGGAAAAACTGTTTTTT.

The genes are TRBV23-1 and TRBJ2-6; D unresolved. TRBV23-1 is flagged as an ORF with uncertain function. The CDR3 length is 20 residues. Trimming removed 4 bases from V and 2 bases from J, with 24 bases in between. The DNA of the CDR3 is TGCGCCAGCAGTCCCCTCCGCCTAAGCGCCTTTCAACCTGGGGCCAACGTCCTGACTTTC. Translation: CASSPLRLSAFQPGANVLTF.

This chain connects TRBV12-3 or TRBV12-4 to TRBJ2-1; no reliable D call. The ends were cut back, 5 bases at V and 5 bases at J, with 7 bases in the middle. This CDR3 region has 12 residues. CDR3 loop: CASSPSDNEQFF. The CDR3, as DNA: TGTGCCAGCAGTCCCAGTGACAATGAGCAGTTCTTC.

The J gene is TRBJ2-1, the V gene TRBV5-1; 8 bases align to TRBD1. The CDR3 sequence is 15 residues long. Germline trimming cut 4 bases from V and 6 bases from J; bases unmatched to any gene: 9. CDR1 and CDR2 (germline): SGHRS, YFSETQ. As DNA, the CDR3 is TGCGCCAGCAGCCCCGGACAGGGTCAGGGCAATGAGCAGTTCTTC. Its translation: CASSPGQGQGNEQFF.

The V call is TRBV5-1, the J call TRBJ2-7, with TRBD2 matching over 11 bases. There are 17 residues in the CDR3. Per germline, CDR1 SGHRS and CDR2 YFSETQ. V lost 0 bases to trimming and J lost 4 bases; unmatched junction nucleotides: 9. The CDR3 loop reads CASSLDVAGGVRYEQYF. The CDR3 nucleotides are TGCGCCAGCAGCTTGGATGTAGCGGGAGGGGTACGATACGAGCAGTACTTC. Filled out from reference TRBV5-1 and TRBJ2-7, the complete variable domain reads KAGVTQTPRYLIKTRGQQVTLSCSPISGHRSVSWYQQTPGQGLQFLFEYFSETQRNKGNFPGRFSGRQFSNSRSEMNVSTLELGDSALYLCASSLDVAGGVRYEQYFGPGTRLTVT.

The rearrangement uses TRBV6-5 and TRBJ1-2; TRBD1 matches at 8 bases. In germline, CDR1 is MNHEY, CDR2 SVGAGI. This CDR3 contains 14 residues. J lost 9 bases, V lost 2 bases, and 8 bases had no gene match. The CDR3 region is CASSYLGQGSRYTF. CDR3 sequence (DNA): TGTGCCAGCAGTTACCTCGGACAGGGAAGTCGCTACACCTTC.

The CDR3 region has the DNA TGTGCCAGCAGTGAATCGGGAAGATCGGAGCAGTACTTC. Amino acid sequence: CASSESGRSEQYF. The chain is built from TRBV2 and TRBJ2-7; D might be TRBD2 (5 bases). V was trimmed by 2 bases and J by 7 bases, leaving 12 bases between them. Germline V gene lookup returns CDR1 SNHLY and CDR2 FYNNEI. This CDR3 region has 13 residues.

This clone was observed once. The chain has TRBV11-1 and TRBJ1-1; 7 bases line up with TRBD1. Germline trimming cut 5 bases from V and 0 bases from J; bases unmatched to any gene: 6. Germline loops: CDR1 SGHAT, CDR2 FQDESV (reference sequence). CDR3 length: 15 amino acids. Here the CDR3 DNA reads TGTGCCAGCAGCGCTGAGGGGGCATTGAACACTGAAGCTTTCTTT. Protein: CASSAEGALNTEAFF.

The chain joins TRBV6-6 to TRBJ1-2, with 7 bases fitting TRBD1. The CDR3 contains 14 residues. Per the germline V gene, CDR1 is MNHNY and CDR2 is SVGAGI (reference sequence). V trimming: 6 bases; J trimming: 4 bases; junction bases outside the gene matches: 8. The CDR3 here is CASSAPGQSYGYTF. The CDR3 DNA is TGTGCCAGCAGCGCTCCGGGACAGAGCTATGGCTACACCTTC.

Note on this clone: The same CDR3 also results from other DNA sequences found in this sample. This chain uses TRBV15 with TRBJ2-3, with 7 bases lining up with TRBD1. Looked up from germline, CDR1 is LNHNV and CDR2 is YYDKDF (reference sequence). The CDR3 runs 15 residues. V shed 5 bases and J 3 bases; nucleotides not matched to a gene: 8. CDR3 sequence (DNA): TGTGCCACCAGCGGCAGACAGGGTGGTACAGATACGCAGTATTTT. Its translation: CATSGRQGGTDTQYF.

This rearrangement joins TRBV9 to TRBJ2-1, with D perhaps TRBD2 (5 bases). Germline lookup yields CDR1 SGDLS and CDR2 YYNGEE. CDR3 size: 16 residues. V was trimmed by 0 bases and J by 6 bases, leaving 16 bases between them. As DNA, the CDR3 is TGTGCCAGCAGCGTAGGCTTAGGTGGGAGAGGCAATGAGCAGTTCTTC. Its protein is CASSVGLGGRGNEQFF.

The chain has TRBV2 and TRBJ2-1, with TRBD2 matching over 10 bases. V gave up 6 bases and J gave up 4 bases; unmatched junction bases: 6. The V gene's germline CDR1 is SNHLY and CDR2 FYNNEI. CDR3 length: 15 amino acids. Here the CDR3 reads CASSKTSGHYNEQFF. The CDR3 bases are TGTGCCAGCAGCAAGACTAGCGGGCATTACAATGAGCAGTTCTTC.

The rearrangement joins TRBV7-8 to TRBJ2-7, with TRBD2 identical over 9 bases. The junction had 11 bases not matched to a gene; V was cut back by 2 bases and J by 9 bases. CDR1 is SGHVS and CDR2 is FQNEAQ in the germline V gene. This CDR3 spans 15 amino acids. The DNA for the CDR3 is TGTGCCAGCAGCTTAAGGCTAGCGGGGTCCTGGAGGCAGTACTTC. As protein: CASSLRLAGSWRQYF. The variable domain in full, with the rest retrieved from reference TRBV7-8 and TRBJ2-7, is GAGVSQSPRYKVAKRGQDVALRCDPISGHVSLFWYQQALGQGPEFLTYFQNEAQLDKSGLPSDRFFAERPEGSVSTLKIQRTQQEDSAVYLCASSLRLAGSWRQYFGPGTRLTVT.

This sequence joins TRBV1 and TRBJ1-1; the table calls TRBD1, which could not be checked here. TRBV1 is termed a pseudogene. CDR3 length: 14 residues. The CDR3 is CTSSQETVYTEAFF. DNA of the CDR3: TGCACCAGCAGCCAAGAGACAGTTTACACTGAAGCTTTCTTT.

The chain links TRBV3-1 (or the pseudogene TRBV3-2) to TRBJ2-1, with 11 positions matching TRBD1. Germline loops: CDR1 LGHDT, CDR2 YNNKEL (reference sequence). V lost 0 bases, J lost 8 bases, and 6 bases stayed unmatched. The CDR3 covers 16 residues. In DNA form, the CDR3 reads TGTGCCAGCAGCCAAGATTCAGGACAGGGGGCCCATGAGCAGTTCTTC. Protein: CASSQDSGQGAHEQFF.

This clone was recorded once. The same CDR3 is also encoded by other DNA sequences in this sample. The chain links TRBV7-2 to TRBJ1-1, with TRBD1 matching over 7 bases. The V gene end was trimmed by 3 bases and the J gene end by 1 base; junction bases not matched to a gene: 2. Per the germline V gene, CDR1 is SGHTA and CDR2 is FQGNSA. This CDR3 has 14 residues. The CDR3: CASSLTGPNTEAFF. The CDR3 DNA is TGTGCCAGCAGCTTGACAGGGCCGAACACTGAAGCTTTCTTT.

CDR3 amino acids: CSVGGRNEQFF. The CDR3 bases are TGCAGCGTTGGGGGGAGGAATGAGCAGTTCTTC. This rearrangement joins TRBV29-1 to TRBJ2-1, with D possibly TRBD2 on 6 matching bases. This CDR3 comprises 11 residues. Germline V gives CDR1 SQVTM, CDR2 ANQGSEA. Between the trimmed V and J ends, which lost 4 bases and 7 bases, there was a span of 8 bases.

The chain carries TRBV5-8 and TRBJ1-1; D perhaps matches TRBD1 (6 bases). V lost 0 bases, J lost 12 bases, and 12 bases lay in between. CDR1 SGHTS and CDR2 YDEGEE come from the germline V gene. The CDR3 runs 12 residues. CDR3 DNA: TGTGCCAGCAGCTTGGAAAGGACAGCGTCTTTCTTT. This codes for CASSLERTASFF.

The DNA for the CDR3 is TGTGCCAGCAGTTCTCCTTCAGTTGGCAATCAGCCCCAGCATTTT. It encodes CASSSPSVGNQPQHF. This chain connects TRBV28 to TRBJ1-5, with D unclear. The CDR3 runs to 15 residues. The germline V gene encodes CDR1 MDHEN and CDR2 SYDVKM. V lost 4 bases and J 2 bases, leaving 12 bases between the germline ends.

This rearrangement joins TRBV9 to TRBJ1-4; D is perhaps TRBD1 (5 bases). This CDR3 contains 19 residues. V shed 5 bases and J shed 10 bases, with 33 bases lying between them. Germline values: CDR1 SGDLS, CDR2 YYNGEE. For the CDR3, the DNA is TGTGCCAGCAGTGAATGTTGGGACTTGGGGTTGGAGTTGTTTGGAAAACTGTTTTTT. It codes for CASSECWDLGLELFGKLFF.

This clone was counted a single time. The chain uses TRBV6-4 and TRBJ1-5; D gene ambiguous. Trimming shortened V by 4 bases and J by 7 bases, and 11 bases separated the two germline ends. Looked up from germline, CDR1 is MRHNA and CDR2 is SNTAGT. The length of the CDR3 is 13 residues. This CDR3 reads CASSVTLRQPQHF. For the CDR3, the DNA is TGTGCCAGCAGTGTAACCCTCAGGCAGCCCCAGCATTTT.

This chain joins TRBV6-2 or TRBV6-3 and TRBJ1-2, with a possible D match to TRBD1 (6 bases). V was pared by 5 bases and J by 2 bases, with 12 bases between. CDR1 and CDR2 (germline): MNHEY, SVGEGT. CDR3 size: 14 residues. The chain's CDR3 is CASSPTGSNYGYTF. CDR3 coding DNA: TGTGCCAGCAGTCCGACAGGCTCAAACTATGGCTACACCTTC.

The V call is TRBV15, the J call TRBJ2-5; 10 bases fit TRBD1. V dropped 1 base and J dropped 3; count of bases not matched to a gene: 5. CDR1 is LNHNV, CDR2 YYDKDF, per germline (reference sequence). The CDR3 sequence is 16 residues long. The CDR3 DNA follows: TGTGCCACCAGCAGAGGTCTGGGGACAGGGGAAGAGACCCAGTACTTC. This sequence encodes CATSRGLGTGEETQYF.

The chain combines TRBV11-3 with TRBJ2-7, with D unresolved. Germline values: CDR1 SGHNT, CDR2 YENEEA. V lost 1 base and J lost 3, with 7 bases in between. The CDR3 contains 13 residues. The CDR3 sequence is CASSLGAFYEQYF. The DNA of the CDR3 is TGTGCCAGCAGCTTAGGGGCCTTCTACGAGCAGTACTTC.

The V and J genes are TRBV21-1 and TRBJ2-1; whether TRBD2, the table's D call, matches the DNA was not checked. TRBV21-1 is marked as a pseudogene. This CDR3 is built from 17 residues. Here the CDR3 DNA reads TGTGCCAGCAGCCCCCCAACCCCACTATTCTCCTACAATGAGCAGTTCTTC. It yields the protein CASSPPTPLFSYNEQFF.